This T cell receptor beta chain was observed in a study of T cells in women clearing cervical HPV infection. Turning to the study itself: Case blood was drawn a median 149 days after lesion detection. Study-wide results and caveats: Repertoire richness, not evenness, was significantly elevated in CIN3+ cases versus controls. Controls had more TRBV6-7 (approximately 0.15%) than cases (roughly 0.11%).

Trimming cost V 1 base and J 1 base, with 7 bases left between them. Germline V CDR1 and CDR2: SSHAT, FNYEAQ (reference sequence). The CDR3 loop spans 15 amino acids. Comments on this clone: Its antigen is still unknown. The read finishes 3 residues shy of the CDR3 end, and the germline J gene is used to complete it.

Some clones are missing from TCRdb's copy, which holds only in-frame ones; the method was immunoSEQ multiplex PCR. The sample totals under 45,000 clones; its top ten clones hold 7.6%. Sequencing was done on a sample of blood buffy coat. The receptor was isolated from a woman aged 18 to 75 with a cervical HPV16 infection that either progressed to CIN3+ or cleared (not recorded which). The J gene is TRBJ2-2, the V gene TRBV7-7; D might be TRBD1 (5 bases). Incomplete CDR3 DNA: TGTGCCAGCAGCTTAGTCCAGGGGAACACCGGGGAG. Its translation: CASSLVQGNTGE. The entire CDR3 protein is CASSLVQGNTGELFF.